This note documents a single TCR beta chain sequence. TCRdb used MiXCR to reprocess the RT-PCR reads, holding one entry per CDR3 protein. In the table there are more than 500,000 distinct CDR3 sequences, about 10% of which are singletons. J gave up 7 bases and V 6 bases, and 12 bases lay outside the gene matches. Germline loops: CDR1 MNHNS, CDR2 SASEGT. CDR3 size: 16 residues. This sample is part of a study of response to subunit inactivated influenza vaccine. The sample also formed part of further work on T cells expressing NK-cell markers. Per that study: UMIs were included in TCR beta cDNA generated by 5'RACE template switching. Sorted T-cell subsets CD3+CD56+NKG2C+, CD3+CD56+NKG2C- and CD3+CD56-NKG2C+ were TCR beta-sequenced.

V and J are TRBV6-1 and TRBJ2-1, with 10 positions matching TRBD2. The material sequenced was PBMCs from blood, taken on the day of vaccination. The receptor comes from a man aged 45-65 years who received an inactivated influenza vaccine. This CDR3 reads CASSTTSGLLRNEQFF. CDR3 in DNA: TGTGCCAGCAGCACGACTAGCGGGCTACTACGTAATGAGCAGTTCTTC.